Presented here are 15 T cell receptor beta chains from one specimen sequenced in a study of T cell responses to AZD1222 COVID-19 vaccine. Some clones are missing from TCRdb's copy, which holds only in-frame ones; the method was immunoSEQ multiplex PCR. The sample holds around 150,000 clones, about 93% seen once. The sequencing used peripheral blood, collected on day 0 of AZD1222 vaccination. The receptors stem from an adult in good health.

This chain joins TRBV5-1 and TRBJ1-1, with no clear D. V lost 0 bases, J lost 1 base, and 7 bases lay in between. Germline V lookup: CDR1 SGHRS, CDR2 YFSETQ. This CDR3 comprises 14 residues. The CDR3 region is CASSLGAPNTEAFF. For the CDR3, the DNA is TGCGCCAGCAGCTTGGGGGCCCCGAACACTGAAGCTTTCTTT.

V usage is TRBV5-8 and J usage is TRBJ2-4, with D possibly matching TRBD2 (6 bases). CDR3 length equals 15 residues. V lost 7 bases and J lost 1, with 15 bases in between. Germline CDR1 and CDR2: SGHTS and YDEGEE. The CDR3 coding sequence is TGTGCCAGCCGACTAATCGCGGGGGCCAAAAACATTCAGTACTTC. Its translation: CASRLIAGAKNIQYF.

The chain links TRBV3-1 (or the pseudogene TRBV3-2) to TRBJ1-5; no clear D. V was cut by 1 base and J by 0 bases, with 16 bases left in between. This CDR3 region has 18 residues. Germline V gene sequence: CDR1 LGHDT, CDR2 YNNKEL (reference sequence). The CDR3: CASSQGGINFLSNQPQHF. CDR3 coding DNA: TGTGCCAGCAGCCAAGGTGGGATCAACTTCCTTAGCAATCAGCCCCAGCATTTT.

The rearrangement joins TRBV10-2 to TRBJ1-3, with TRBD1 identical over 7 bases. Trimming took 10 bases from V and 4 from J; bases not matched to a gene: 7. Germline V gene data show CDR1 as WSHSY and CDR2 as SAAADI. CDR3 length: 13 amino acids. CDR3 region: CATEQGNGNTIYF. CDR3 DNA: TGCGCCACCGAACAGGGGAACGGAAACACCATATATTTT.

The chain combines TRBV5-8 with TRBJ1-3; D call uncertain. The germline CDR1 and CDR2 sequences are SGHTS and YDEGEE. Trimming took 1 base from V and 0 from J, leaving 8 bases between them. The CDR3 consists of 15 residues. CDR3 residues: CASSLFGYSGNTIYF. The CDR3 DNA is TGTGCCAGCAGCTTGTTCGGATACTCTGGAAACACCATATATTTT.

The rearrangement joins TRBV18 to TRBJ2-2; D uncertain. CDR1 KGHSH and CDR2 LQKENI come from the germline V gene. This CDR3 region has 14 residues. Trimming took off 2 bases at V and 4 bases at J, with 8 bases between the two ends. The CDR3 protein is CASSPGPGTGELFF. The CDR3 region has the DNA TGTGCCAGCTCACCAGGGCCCGGCACCGGGGAGCTGTTTTTT.

The chain uses TRBV20-1 and TRBJ1-2; D is ambiguous. The CDR3 loop spans 11 amino acids. Germline CDR1 reads DFQATT; CDR2 reads SNEGSKA (reference sequence). Between the trimmed V and J ends, which lost 5 bases and 5 bases, there was a span of 9 bases. CDR3 sequence (DNA): TGCAGTGCTCACTCCTCTTATGGCTACACCTTC. Its protein product is CSAHSSYGYTF.

The V and J genes are TRBV2 and TRBJ2-2; D not resolved. Germline assignment: CDR1 SNHLY and CDR2 FYNNEI. V shed 7 bases and J shed 4 bases, with 13 bases lying between them. The CDR3 covers 14 residues. The CDR3 sequence is CASKLVVSTGELFF. The CDR3 coding sequence is TGTGCCAGCAAGTTGGTAGTGAGCACCGGGGAGCTGTTTTTT.

The CDR3 region has the DNA TGTGCCAGCAGTCAGAATACTGGCACTGAAGCTTTCTTT. This codes for CASSQNTGTEAFF. This chain connects TRBV6-5 to TRBJ1-1; D gene ambiguous. The germline CDR1 and CDR2 sequences are MNHEY and SVGAGI. V shed 5 bases and J shed 4 bases, with 11 bases lying between them. This CDR3 has 13 residues.

The chain combines TRBV4-1 with TRBJ1-5, with 7 nucleotides matching TRBD1. Looked up from germline, CDR1 is MGHRA and CDR2 is YSYEKL. V was pared by 1 base and J by 5 bases, with 5 bases of the junction left unmatched. The CDR3 spans 15 residues. This CDR3 reads CASSQGVTGDQPQHF. The CDR3 region has the DNA TGCGCCAGCAGCCAAGGTGTTACAGGGGATCAGCCCCAGCATTTT.

The chain recombines TRBV6-2 or TRBV6-3 with TRBJ2-3; D is possibly TRBD2 (5 bases). CDR3 length: 17 amino acids. Deletions cut 0 bases from V and 5 bases from J, with 18 bases between. CDR1 is MNHEY, CDR2 SVGEGT, per germline. The CDR3 bases are TGTGCCAGCAGTTACTCGGCGGGTCGGCGGAGCGAAGATACGCAGTATTTT. This translates into CASSYSAGRRSEDTQYF.

The chain is built from TRBV18 and TRBJ2-1; 7 positions agree with TRBD2. There are 19 residues in the CDR3. V gave up 8 bases and J gave up 4 bases; unmatched junction bases: 23. The germline CDR1 and CDR2 sequences are KGHSH and LQKENI. CDR3 loop: CASRLEGGFHPSKYNEQFF. The CDR3 DNA reads as TGTGCCAGCCGACTTGAGGGAGGGTTTCACCCCTCAAAATACAATGAGCAGTTCTTC. Full variable domain (rest looked up from reference TRBV18 and TRBJ2-1): NAGVMQNPRHLVRRRGQEARLRCSPMKGHSHVYWYRQLPEEGLKFMVYLQKENIIDESGMPKERFSAEFPKEGPSILRIQQVVRGDSAAYFCASRLEGGFHPSKYNEQFFGPGTRLTVL.

CDR3 amino acids: CASSLPPGGGVWYEQFF. The CDR3 region has the DNA TGTGCCAGCAGCCTCCCCCCTGGGGGAGGTGTCTGGTATGAGCAGTTCTTC. V is TRBV7-2 and J is TRBJ2-1; tentatively, D is TRBD2 (6 bases). Trimming removed 5 bases at V and 8 bases at J, with 25 bases between. The CDR3 is made up of 17 amino acids. Germline V gene sequence: CDR1 SGHTA, CDR2 FQGNSA.

V and J are TRBV9 and TRBJ2-2; D unresolved. Per germline, CDR1 SGDLS and CDR2 YYNGEE. The CDR3 spans 14 residues. With 4 bases removed from V and 2 bases from J, the gap between germline ends came to 9 bases. CDR3 DNA: TGTGCCAGCAGCCGGAGACCAAACACCGGGGAGCTGTTTTTT. It codes for CASSRRPNTGELFF.

CDR3 protein: CASSVESAFPYGYTF. For the CDR3, the DNA is TGTGCCAGCAGCGTAGAATCAGCATTCCCCTATGGCTACACCTTC. V is TRBV9 and J is TRBJ1-2; D not resolved. Between the trimmed V and J ends, which lost 0 bases and 4 bases, there was a span of 13 bases. The length of the CDR3 is 15 residues. Germline-derived CDR1 and CDR2 are SGDLS and YYNGEE.